This TCR beta chain was sequenced during a study of cytomegalovirus exposure and HLA in healthy donors. The wider study: The Caucasian-associated ancestry cluster contained 81% of the approximately 420 genotyped donors.

Study-wide results and caveats: Immune exposure was documented only through CMV serostatus.

Regarding this clone: Antigen specificity is unknown.

V shed 3 bases, J shed 1 base, and the junction held 3 bases outside the gene matches. The CDR3 totals 14 residues. Germline CDR1 reads SGHAT; CDR2 reads FQNNGV. This PCR relied on a set of 60 Vbeta primers and 13 Jbeta primers. TCRdb's table, derived via immunoSEQ multiplex PCR, lists solely in-frame clones and lacks some. The sample records 100,000 or so clones, 60% to 80% being singletons. The receptor was derived from a woman in her twenties or thirties in good health and CMV-seronegative. Specimen: PBMCs. The genes are TRBV11-2 and TRBJ2-7, with 7 bases aligning to TRBD1. This CDR3 is CASSFRDSSYEQYF. Written as DNA, the CDR3 is TGTGCCAGCAGCTTCCGGGACAGTTCCTACGAGCAGTACTTC.